This is a list of T cell receptor beta chains from one sample in a study of control samples from healthy donors and cancer patients. The protocol was immunoSEQ multiplex PCR, while the TCRdb copy is restricted to in-frame clones and leaves out a portion. Of about 140,000 clones in the sample, 94% were seen once. Input material: blood. These receptor sequences come from a man in his forties or fifties in good health. Each CDR3 is given with its conserved first and last residue. Each record gives: CDR3 length, D gene, clone size, J gene, V gene, CDR3 DNA, CDR3 protein. D genes are given only for firm matches. Not all rows give a size; the values are once, few, many and, for expanded clones, a class.

length: 11; D: NA; size: NA; J: TRBJ2-5; V: TRBV11-2; DNA: TGTGCCAGCAGTTCCCAAGAGACCCAGTACTTC; CDR3: CASSSQETQYF
length: 13; D: TRBD1; size: NA; J: TRBJ2-1; V: TRBV7-9; DNA: TGTGCCAGCAGCGTGGACAGGGGGAATGAGCAGTTCTTC; CDR3: CASSVDRGNEQFF
length: 13; D: TRBD2; size: NA; J: TRBJ2-1; V: TRBV2; DNA: TGTGCCAGCAGGGGGACTAGCCTAGATGAGCAGTTCTTC; CDR3: CASRGTSLDEQFF
length: 16; D: TRBD2; size: NA; J: TRBJ2-1; V: TRBV13; DNA: TGTGCCAGCAGCTTGACAGCGGGGGGCTCCTACAATGAGCAGTTCTTC; CDR3: CASSLTAGGSYNEQFF
length: 13; D: NA; size: NA; J: TRBJ1-2; V: TRBV9; DNA: TGTGCCAGCAGCCCCCGGGGGCAGTATGGCTACACCTTC; CDR3: CASSPRGQYGYTF
length: 15; D: NA; size: NA; J: TRBJ2-3; V: TRBV9; DNA: TGTGCCAGCAGCGGAGGGGGAACTAGCACAGATACGCAGTATTTT; CDR3: CASSGGGTSTDTQYF
length: 17; D: TRBD2; size: NA; J: TRBJ2-7; V: TRBV7-8; DNA: TGTGCCAGCAGCCGCCGGACTAGCGGGAGGATTAGGTACGAGCAGTACTTC; CDR3: CASSRRTSGRIRYEQYF
length: 15; D: NA; size: NA; J: TRBJ1-3; V: TRBV21-1; DNA: TGTGCCAGCAACAGGGGACTGAACTCTGGAAACACCATATATTTT; CDR3: CASNRGLNSGNTIYF
length: 12; D: NA; size: NA; J: TRBJ1-5; V: TRBV24-1; DNA: TGTGCCACCAGCCAAGGGGATCAGCCCCAGCATTTT; CDR3: CATSQGDQPQHF
length: 14; D: NA; size: few; J: TRBJ1-6; V: TRBV27; DNA: TGTGCCAGCAGTTTCAGGGACAATGGGGTCCCCCTCCACTTT; CDR3: CASSFRDNGVPLHF
length: 15; D: NA; size: NA; J: TRBJ1-5; V: TRBV18; DNA: TGTGCCAGCTCACCAGGGTCAGGTCGCAATCAGCCCCAGCATTTT; CDR3: CASSPGSGRNQPQHF
length: 14; D: NA; size: NA; J: TRBJ2-2; V: TRBV11-2; DNA: TGTGCCAGCAGCTTAGGACGCTGGCCCGGGGAGCTGTTTTTT; CDR3: CASSLGRWPGELFF
length: 18; D: TRBD2; size: NA; J: TRBJ2-2; V: TRBV27; DNA: TGTGCCAGCAGTTCCCTTTTCTGGACTAGCGGGACGGACGGGGAGCTGTTTTTT; CDR3: CASSSLFWTSGTDGELFF
length: 14; D: TRBD1; size: NA; J: TRBJ1-1; V: TRBV6-5; DNA: TGTGCCAGCAGTTATCACAGGGGGAACACTGAAGCTTTCTTT; CDR3: CASSYHRGNTEAFF
length: 16; D: NA; size: NA; J: TRBJ2-2; V: TRBV5-4; DNA: TGTGCCAGCAGCGTCCCCGGGGCTGATGGGGCCGGGGAGCTGTTTTTT; CDR3: CASSVPGADGAGELFF
length: 14; D: NA; size: NA; J: TRBJ1-1; V: TRBV18; DNA: TGTGCCAGCTCTCGGCAGGGAACCAACACTGAAGCTTTCTTT; CDR3: CASSRQGTNTEAFF
length: 13; D: NA; size: NA; J: TRBJ2-1; V: TRBV7-9; DNA: TGTGCCAGCAGCCTCGCCCCTCACATTGAGCAGTTCTTC; CDR3: CASSLAPHIEQFF
length: 14; D: NA; size: NA; J: TRBJ2-7; V: TRBV6-6; DNA: TGTGCCAGCAGTTACAGGCAGTCTGCCTACGAGCAGTACTTC; CDR3: CASSYRQSAYEQYF
length: 15; D: NA; size: NA; J: TRBJ2-3; V: TRBV9; DNA: TGTGCCAGCAGCGTAGCTTCCGAGAGCACAGATACGCAGTATTTT; CDR3: CASSVASESTDTQYF
length: 14; D: NA; size: NA; J: TRBJ2-2; V: TRBV24-1; DNA: TGTGCCACCATGGGAACAGCGAACACCGGGGAGCTGTTTTTT; CDR3: CATMGTANTGELFF
length: 12; D: NA; size: NA; J: TRBJ1-1; V: TRBV12-5; DNA: TGTGCTAGTGGTTCCCCGGACGGGGCGGCTTTCTTT; CDR3: CASGSPDGAAFF
length: 18; D: NA; size: NA; J: TRBJ1-5; V: TRBV21-1; DNA: TGTGCCAGCAGCTGTCACCCCGCAGATACCCACGGCAATCAGCCCCAGCATTTT; CDR3: CASSCHPADTHGNQPQHF
length: 13; D: NA; size: NA; J: TRBJ1-6; V: TRBV6-5; DNA: TGTGCCAGCAGCTCTTCGGGGGAATCACCCCTCCACTTT; CDR3: CASSSSGESPLHF
length: 15; D: NA; size: NA; J: TRBJ1-6; V: TRBV23-1; DNA: TGCGCCAGCAGTCAATCCAGTTTTTACCCACCGTACCCCCACTTT; CDR3: CASSQSSFYPPYPHF
length: 15; D: NA; size: NA; J: TRBJ2-3; V: TRBV6-1; DNA: TGTGCCAGCAGTGAAAGTTTAGGGAGCACAGATACGCAGTATTTT; CDR3: CASSESLGSTDTQYF
length: 14; D: TRBD1; size: NA; J: TRBJ1-1; V: TRBV4-1; DNA: TGCGCCAGCAGCCGGGACAGACTGAACACTGAAGCTTTCTTT; CDR3: CASSRDRLNTEAFF
length: 14; D: NA; size: NA; J: TRBJ2-5; V: TRBV3-1/TRBV3-2; DNA: TGTGCCAGCAGCCAAGATTCACCTAAAGAGACCCAGTACTTC; CDR3: CASSQDSPKETQYF
length: 15; D: TRBD1; size: NA; J: TRBJ2-7; V: TRBV18; DNA: TGTGCCAGCTCACCACCGGGGACAGGGACCTACGAGCAGTACTTC; CDR3: CASSPPGTGTYEQYF
length: 11; D: NA; size: NA; J: TRBJ2-4; V: TRBV2; DNA: TGTGCCAGCAGGGATTTTAACATTCAGTACTTC; CDR3: CASRDFNIQYF
length: 13; D: NA; size: NA; J: TRBJ2-1; V: TRBV29-1; DNA: TGCAGCGTTGAGAGATCGAAATACAATGAGCAGTTCTTC; CDR3: CSVERSKYNEQFF
length: 15; D: TRBD1; size: NA; J: TRBJ2-1; V: TRBV28; DNA: TGTGCCAGCAGTTCCCTCACGACAGGGGTTGATGAGCAGTTCTTC; CDR3: CASSSLTTGVDEQFF
length: 13; D: NA; size: NA; J: TRBJ1-1; V: TRBV6-5; DNA: TGTGCCAGCAACCCCTACGGGAACACTGAAGCTTTCTTT; CDR3: CASNPYGNTEAFF
length: 16; D: NA; size: NA; J: TRBJ1-1; V: TRBV11-2; DNA: TGTGCCAGCAGCTTGTTAATAAGGGGGGGGCACACTGAAGCTTTCTTT; CDR3: CASSLLIRGGHTEAFF
length: 12; D: NA; size: NA; J: TRBJ2-3; V: TRBV5-6; DNA: TGTGCCAGCAGTACAGGGACAGATACGCAGTATTTT; CDR3: CASSTGTDTQYF
length: 17; D: TRBD1; size: once; J: TRBJ1-6; V: TRBV2; DNA: TGTGCCAGCACCACCATCGGGACAGGGTTTTATAATTCACCCCTCCACTTT; CDR3: CASTTIGTGFYNSPLHF
length: 17; D: NA; size: NA; J: TRBJ2-7; V: TRBV11-2; DNA: TGTGCCAGCAGCTTAGAGGGGTGGGGGAGTCTAATCTACGAGCAGTACTTC; CDR3: CASSLEGWGSLIYEQYF
length: 15; D: NA; size: NA; J: TRBJ1-5; V: TRBV6-1; DNA: TGTGCCAGCAGTGAACTGCGAGGGGTCAATCAGCCCCAGCATTTT; CDR3: CASSELRGVNQPQHF
length: 14; D: NA; size: NA; J: TRBJ1-5; V: TRBV10-3; DNA: TGTGCCATCAGCCCTGTGGGGAGCAATCAGCCCCAGCATTTT; CDR3: CAISPVGSNQPQHF
length: 13; D: NA; size: NA; J: TRBJ1-2; V: TRBV12-3/TRBV12-4; DNA: TGTGCCAGCAGTTTAGCCCACGGATATGGCTACACCTTC; CDR3: CASSLAHGYGYTF
length: 15; D: TRBD1; size: NA; J: TRBJ1-1; V: TRBV5-1; DNA: TGCGCCAGCAGCACTAAGACAGGGGCGAACACTGAAGCTTTCTTT; CDR3: CASSTKTGANTEAFF
length: 15; D: TRBD2; size: NA; J: TRBJ2-7; V: TRBV28; DNA: TGTGCCAGCCAAAACGGGGGCGGGAGGGACTACGAGCAGTACTTC; CDR3: CASQNGGGRDYEQYF
length: 16; D: TRBD1; size: NA; J: TRBJ2-1; V: TRBV7-4; DNA: TGTGCCAGCAGCTCCCACAGGGGCCCATCCTACAATGAGCAGTTCTTC; CDR3: CASSSHRGPSYNEQFF
length: 15; D: TRBD1; size: NA; J: TRBJ1-4; V: TRBV27; DNA: TGTGCCAGCAGTTTAGTTAGACAGGGGGCCGAAAAACTGTTTTTT; CDR3: CASSLVRQGAEKLFF
length: 17; D: NA; size: NA; J: TRBJ2-7; V: TRBV27; DNA: TGTGCCAGCAGTTTATGGAGAGCGGGTGTTGAAGGCTACGAGCAGTACTTC; CDR3: CASSLWRAGVEGYEQYF
length: 12; D: NA; size: NA; J: TRBJ1-1; V: TRBV4-3; DNA: TGCGCCAGCAGCCAAGATCACAGAGAAGCTTTCTTT; CDR3: CASSQDHREAFF
length: 13; D: NA; size: NA; J: TRBJ2-2; V: TRBV3-1/TRBV3-2; DNA: TGTGCCAGCAGCCCGCCGGGAGTTATGGAGCTGTTTTTT; CDR3: CASSPPGVMELFF
length: 17; D: NA; size: NA; J: TRBJ1-2; V: TRBV18; DNA: TGTGCCAGCTCACCTCAAGGCACCACGGCATACACAAGTGGCTACACCTTC; CDR3: CASSPQGTTAYTSGYTF
length: 16; D: NA; size: NA; J: TRBJ2-1; V: TRBV10-1; DNA: TGCGCCAGCAGTGAGTCGACAGGCCGCTCCTACAATGAGCAGTTCTTC; CDR3: CASSESTGRSYNEQFF
length: 14; D: TRBD1; size: NA; J: TRBJ1-6; V: TRBV6-5; DNA: TGTGCCACCCAGGGGGAGGGGCGTAGATCACCCCTCCACTTT; CDR3: CATQGEGRRSPLHF
length: 11; D: NA; size: NA; J: TRBJ1-4; V: TRBV12-3/TRBV12-4; DNA: TGTGCCAGCAGTTCAGGTGAAAAACTGTTTTTT; CDR3: CASSSGEKLFF
length: 15; D: NA; size: NA; J: TRBJ1-5; V: TRBV5-1; DNA: TGCGCCAGCAGCTTGGGGCAGGATAGCAATCAGCCCCAGCATTTT; CDR3: CASSLGQDSNQPQHF
length: 15; D: NA; size: NA; J: TRBJ2-5; V: TRBV18; DNA: TGTGCCAGCTCAGCCCTAGGGAGAAAGGGAGAGACCCAGTACTTC; CDR3: CASSALGRKGETQYF
length: 15; D: NA; size: NA; J: TRBJ2-1; V: TRBV5-6; DNA: TGTGCCAGCAGCTTTGCCGGGGGGCCGTACAATGAGCAGTTCTTC; CDR3: CASSFAGGPYNEQFF